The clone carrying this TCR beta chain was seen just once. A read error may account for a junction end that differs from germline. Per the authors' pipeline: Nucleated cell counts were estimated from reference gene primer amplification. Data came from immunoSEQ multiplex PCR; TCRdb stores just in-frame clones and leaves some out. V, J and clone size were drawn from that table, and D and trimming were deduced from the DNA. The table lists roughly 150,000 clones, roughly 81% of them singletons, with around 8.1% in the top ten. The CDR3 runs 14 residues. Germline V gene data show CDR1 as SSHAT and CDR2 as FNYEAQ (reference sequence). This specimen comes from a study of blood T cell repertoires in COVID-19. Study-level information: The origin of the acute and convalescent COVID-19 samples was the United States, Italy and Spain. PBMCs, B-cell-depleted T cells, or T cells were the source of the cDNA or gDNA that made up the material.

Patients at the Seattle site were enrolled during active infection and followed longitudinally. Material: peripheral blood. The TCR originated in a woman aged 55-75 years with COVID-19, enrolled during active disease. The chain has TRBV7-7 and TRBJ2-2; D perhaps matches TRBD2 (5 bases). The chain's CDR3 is CASSVGLNTGELFF. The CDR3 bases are TGTGCTAGCAGCGTAGGACTGAACACCGGGGAGCTGTTTTTT.